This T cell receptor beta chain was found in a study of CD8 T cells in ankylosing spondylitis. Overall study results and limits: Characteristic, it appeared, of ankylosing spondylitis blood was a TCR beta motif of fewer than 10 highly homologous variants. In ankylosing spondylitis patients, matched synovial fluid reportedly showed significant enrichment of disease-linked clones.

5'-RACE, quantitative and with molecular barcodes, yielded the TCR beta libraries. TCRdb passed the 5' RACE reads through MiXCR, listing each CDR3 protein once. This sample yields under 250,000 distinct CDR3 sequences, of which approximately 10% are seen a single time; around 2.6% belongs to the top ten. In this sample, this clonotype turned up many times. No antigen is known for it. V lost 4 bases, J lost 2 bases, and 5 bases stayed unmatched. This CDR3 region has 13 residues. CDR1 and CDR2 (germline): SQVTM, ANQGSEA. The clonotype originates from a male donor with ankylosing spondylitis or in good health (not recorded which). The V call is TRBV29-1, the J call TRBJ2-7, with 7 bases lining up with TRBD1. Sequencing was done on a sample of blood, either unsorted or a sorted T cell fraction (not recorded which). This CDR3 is CSVGGTATYEQYF. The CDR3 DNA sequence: TGCAGCGTTGGTGGGACAGCAACCTACGAGCAGTACTTC.